The sequence of this T cell receptor (beta chain) was determined in a study of T cell repertoires in cytomegalovirus infection. This clonotype occurred a few times. Its target is unknown. From germline, CDR1 is LNHNV and CDR2 YYDKDF (reference sequence). The CDR3 covers 16 residues. Trimming took off 0 bases at V and 3 bases at J, with 14 bases between the two ends. TCRdb fed the reads into MiXCR, producing one record per CDR3 protein. The data contain around 500,000 distinct CDR3 sequences, under 55% of them seen just once; the ten biggest clones take up around two fifths. This chain links TRBV15 with TRBJ2-5; D remains ambiguous. Sequenced material: cultured PBMCs, taken from culture after CMV antigen stimulation. The sequence derives from a human donor in good health (CMV status not recorded). Some clones in this sample may be carry-over from other donors' samples. This chain's CDR3 is CATSRDPLISEETQYF. Written as DNA, the CDR3 is TGTGCCACCAGCAGAGATCCCCTGATAAGCGAAGAGACCCAGTACTTC.